Listed below are T cell receptor beta chains from one sample, sequenced in a study of T cells in Graves' hyperthyroidism and ophthalmopathy. TCRdb reprocessed the multiplex PCR reads via MiXCR and lists one record per CDR3 protein. The sample holds about 500,000 distinct CDR3 sequences, 15% to 20% seen once. The source material was blood. All receptors derive from a woman in her late teens or twenties with Graves' hyperthyroidism. Both conserved end residues are part of each CDR3. D genes are given only for firm matches. The listing skips clone size in some rows; elsewhere it reads once, few, many or a size class.

15 TRBJ2-5 TRBV6-1 TRBD2 many CASSKGAGGLETQYF TGTGCCAGCAGTAAGGGGGCGGGGGGGCTGGAGACCCAGTACTTC
15 TRBJ1-2 TRBV27 TRBD1 NA CASSLGAQGNYGYTF TGTGCCAGCAGTCTAGGTGCACAGGGGAACTATGGCTACACCTTC
16 TRBJ2-3 TRBV7-9 NA many CASAAPGLPRSDTQYF TGTGCCAGCGCTGCCCCGGGACTCCCGAGATCGGATACGCAGTATTTT
15 TRBJ2-6 TRBV20-1 TRBD1 NA CSATQGAQGANVLTF TGCAGTGCCACCCAGGGGGCGCAAGGGGCCAACGTCCTGACTTTC
15 TRBJ2-3 TRBV5-4 NA NA CASSSPTGSTDTQYF TGTGCCAGCAGCAGCCCGACGGGGAGCACAGATACGCAGTATTTT
14 TRBJ1-1 TRBV5-5 TRBD1 few CASSFGQGEAGAFF TGTGCCAGCAGCTTCGGACAGGGGGAGGCGGGGGCTTTCTTT
13 TRBJ2-1 TRBV20-1 NA NA CSAGVSGLREQFF TGCAGTGCTGGGGTGTCAGGACTACGTGAGCAGTTCTTC
14 TRBJ1-5 TRBV12-3/TRBV12-4 NA NA CASSFSRLGQPQHF TGTGCCAGCAGTTTTAGCAGGCTAGGCCAGCCCCAGCATTTT
12 TRBJ1-2 TRBV4-3 NA NA CASSQDYNGYTF TGCGCCAGCAGCCAAGATTATAATGGCTACACCTTC
17 TRBJ1-1 TRBV9 TRBD1 few CASSVSRDRGQGTEAFF TGTGCCAGCAGCGTCTCCCGGGACAGGGGGCAGGGCACTGAAGCTTTCTTT
16 TRBJ1-2 TRBV12-3/TRBV12-4 NA NA CASRGGRGPRHGGYTF TGTGCCAGCAGAGGCGGCAGGGGTCCCCGACACGGGGGCTACACCTTC
16 TRBJ2-1 TRBV14 NA NA CASSQARGAVYNEQFF TGTGCCAGCAGCCAGGCCCGGGGAGCGGTCTACAATGAGCAGTTCTTC
15 TRBJ2-1 TRBV7-9 NA NA CASSSGAQVRNEQFF TGTGCCAGCAGCTCAGGGGCTCAGGTTAGAAATGAGCAGTTCTTC
15 TRBJ2-5 TRBV7-9 NA many CASSLGGGLGETQYF TGTGCCAGCAGCTTAGGAGGGGGGCTAGGAGAGACCCAGTACTTC
12 TRBJ1-1 TRBV7-2 NA many CASSFLRGEAFF TGTGCCAGCAGCTTCCTACGGGGTGAAGCTTTCTTT
15 TRBJ2-3 TRBV4-3 NA few CASSQDRAAPDTQYF TGCGCCAGCAGCCAAGATCGGGCAGCACCGGATACGCAGTATTTT
16 TRBJ2-7 TRBV4-3 TRBD2 NA CASSQDVSSGGYEQYF TGCGCCAGCAGCCAAGATGTGAGCAGCGGGGGGTACGAGCAGTACTTC
15 TRBJ1-1 TRBV4-1 NA NA CASSQGPLHYTEAFF TGCGCCAGCAGCCAAGGGCCGCTACATTACACTGAAGCTTTCTTT
12 TRBJ2-7 TRBV27 NA many CASSRLGYEQYF TGTGCCAGCAGTAGACTAGGCTACGAGCAGTACTTC
11 TRBJ2-1 TRBV19 NA NA CASSITNEQFF TGTGCCAGTAGTATTACCAATGAGCAGTTCTTC
15 TRBJ1-6 TRBV3-1 NA NA CASSQEAGQNSPLHF TGTGCCAGCAGCCAAGAGGCAGGGCAAAATTCACCCCTCCACTTT
15 TRBJ2-1 TRBV7-6 TRBD1 few CASSLVDRPWDEQFF TGTGCCAGCAGCTTAGTGGACAGGCCCTGGGATGAGCAGTTCTTC
11 TRBJ2-1 TRBV12-3/TRBV12-4 TRBD1 many CASSSRQGQFF TGTGCCAGCAGTTCCCGACAGGGGCAGTTCTTC
15 TRBJ2-1 TRBV9 NA NA CASSVGGLSYNEQFF TGTGCCAGCAGCGTAGGGGGTTTGTCCTACAATGAGCAGTTCTTC
16 TRBJ2-3 TRBV28 TRBD1 few CASSEQGAHSTDTQYF TGTGCCAGCAGCGAACAGGGGGCACATAGCACAGATACGCAGTATTTT
18 TRBJ2-3 TRBV7-2 TRBD2 few CASSYFVAGVASTDTQYF TGTGCCAGCAGCTACTTTGTAGCGGGGGTAGCTAGCACAGATACGCAGTATTTT
15 TRBJ2-3 TRBV7-9 TRBD1 many CASSLGTGATDTQYF TGTGCCAGCAGCCTTGGGACAGGGGCGACAGATACGCAGTATTTT
14 TRBJ1-5 TRBV2 TRBD1 many CASSKEQGAQPQHF TGTGCCAGCAGTAAAGAACAGGGGGCTCAGCCCCAGCATTTT
14 TRBJ2-7 TRBV11-3 NA many CASSLEGPRYEQYF TGTGCCAGCAGCTTAGAGGGGCCGAGATACGAGCAGTACTTC
17 TRBJ1-1 TRBV7-9 NA few CASSNALPGGGLRGAFF TGTGCCAGCAGTAACGCATTGCCTGGTGGGGGGCTCAGGGGAGCTTTCTTT
14 TRBJ2-1 TRBV7-9 TRBD2 few CAMTLAGVSNEQFF TGTGCCATGACTTTAGCGGGAGTTTCCAATGAGCAGTTCTTC
15 TRBJ1-6 TRBV11-3 NA many CASSPRDGPNSPLHF TGTGCCAGCAGCCCCCGGGACGGTCCCAATTCACCCCTCCACTTT
14 TRBJ1-2 TRBV12-3/TRBV12-4 NA few CASSLGQAARLVTF TGTGCCAGCAGTTTAGGGCAGGCAGCCCGATTAGTCACCTTC
13 TRBJ1-2 TRBV29-1 NA NA CSAGFNTNYGYTF TGCAGCGCTGGCTTTAATACTAACTATGGCTACACCTTC
15 TRBJ2-4 TRBV27 TRBD2 few CASSFLRGGRDIQYF TGTGCCAGCAGTTTCTTGCGGGGGGGCAGAGACATTCAGTACTTC
13 TRBJ1-2 TRBV6-2/TRBV6-3 NA NA CASSTGILYGYTF TGTGCCAGCAGCACCGGGATACTTTATGGCTACACCTTC
15 TRBJ2-1 TRBV6-1 TRBD2 many CASSEVAGGRDEQFF TGTGCCAGCAGTGAGGTAGCGGGAGGGCGAGATGAGCAGTTCTTC
15 TRBJ2-5 TRBV27 TRBD1 many CASSFLGQSQETQYF TGTGCCAGCAGTTTTCTGGGACAGTCCCAAGAGACCCAGTACTTC
16 TRBJ2-2 TRBV7-7 NA few CASSLNGGGSPGELFF TGTGCCAGCAGCTTAAACGGAGGGGGAAGCCCCGGGGAGCTGTTTTTT
13 TRBJ1-5 TRBV30 NA NA CAWSQKVDQPQHF TGTGCCTGGAGTCAGAAGGTAGATCAGCCCCAGCATTTT
16 TRBJ2-1 TRBV10-3 NA many CAISESRGNSRNEQFF TGTGCCATCAGTGAGTCCCGTGGTAACTCCCGCAATGAGCAGTTCTTC
16 TRBJ1-5 TRBV19 NA few CASSISTTLSNQPQHF TGTGCCAGTAGTATCTCGACCACTCTAAGCAATCAGCCCCAGCATTTT
13 TRBJ2-7 TRBV18 TRBD1 NA CAGTGTGVHEQYF TGTGCCGGGACCGGGACAGGGGTCCACGAGCAGTACTTC
15 TRBJ1-1 TRBV29-1 NA NA CSASSGGTGDTEAFF TGCAGCGCCTCTTCTGGGGGGACCGGGGACACTGAAGCTTTCTTT
16 TRBJ2-1 TRBV5-1 TRBD1 NA CASRLDPGQIYNEQFF TGCGCCAGCAGGTTGGATCCGGGACAGATCTACAATGAGCAGTTCTTC
17 TRBJ1-5 TRBV7-9 TRBD1 NA CASSLGTGGLGNQPQHF TGTGCCAGCAGCTTGGGGACAGGGGGTTTGGGCAATCAGCCCCAGCATTTT
17 TRBJ1-3 TRBV6-2/TRBV6-3 NA NA CASSYPRDAVSGNTIYF TGTGCCAGCAGTTACCCCCGGGACGCTGTCTCTGGAAACACCATATATTTT
12 TRBJ1-1 TRBV10-1 NA few CASSELATEAFF TGCGCCAGCAGTGAGCTCGCCACTGAAGCTTTCTTT
17 TRBJ2-1 TRBV6-1 TRBD2 NA CASRNLRLADSYNEQFF TGTGCCAGCAGGAACCTAAGACTAGCGGACTCCTACAATGAGCAGTTCTTC
15 TRBJ2-5 TRBV12-3/TRBV12-4 NA many CASNTGQSYGVTQYF TGTGCCAGCAACACAGGACAGAGCTACGGGGTGACCCAGTACTTC
15 TRBJ1-4 TRBV2 TRBD1 many CASRQNRGGTEKLFF TGTGCCAGCAGACAAAACAGGGGAGGTACTGAAAAACTGTTTTTT
16 TRBJ2-3 TRBV6-1 TRBD2 NA CASSPGLAGAEDTQYF TGTGCCAGCAGCCCTGGACTAGCGGGAGCGGAAGATACGCAGTATTTT
16 TRBJ2-5 TRBV5-8 TRBD2 few CASSTATSGRRETQYF TGTGCCAGCAGCACGGCCACTAGCGGGAGACGGGAGACCCAGTACTTC
11 TRBJ1-2 TRBV20-1 NA NA CSAKIGYGYTF TGCAGTGCTAAGATCGGATATGGCTACACCTTC
15 TRBJ2-5 TRBV18 NA many CASSPPEGAQETQYF TGTGCCAGCTCACCACCGGAGGGCGCACAAGAGACCCAGTACTTC